This T cell receptor (beta chain) was obtained from a study of beta chain features in type 1 diabetes. This CDR3 comprises 15 residues. CDR1 and CDR2 (germline): SGHNT, YYREEE (reference sequence). V lost 4 bases, J lost 7 bases, and 6 bases stayed unmatched. The whole isolated RNA underwent reverse transcription, so sequencing captured expressed TCRB transcripts. Profiling relied on immunoSEQ multiplex PCR, and the TCRdb table lists in-frame clones only, not all of them. The profile shows under 300,000 clones, under 8.5% of them singletons. This clone occurred a few times. Every donor provided one heparinised blood draw, which averaged about 120 mL.

The J gene is TRBJ1-6, the V gene TRBV5-4; 9 nucleotides align to TRBD1. The receptor's source is a young woman in good health. Sequencing was carried out using central memory CD4+ T cells from blood. CDR3: CASSRDRDRNSPLHF. CDR3 bases: TGTGCCAGCAGCCGGGACAGGGATCGCAATTCACCCCTCCACTTT.